This TCR beta chain was profiled in a study of T cell responses to AZD1222 COVID-19 vaccine. General study results and limits: Vaccine-associated CD4 TCRs ranged over spike, dominating at 160-218 and 743-854. Mostly white British, mostly female donors; authors suggested clonal diversity may be underestimated. Nearly half of unique spike-specific TCRs reportedly avoided B.1.351 and B.1.1.7 mutated regions.

Germline V gene sequence: CDR1 KGHDR, CDR2 SFDVKD. This CDR3 region has 16 residues. Trimming stripped 5 bases from V and 0 bases from J, with 15 bases between. TCRdb's table, derived via immunoSEQ multiplex PCR, lists solely in-frame clones and lacks some. The sample shows 100,000 to 150,000 clones, roughly 91% of them seen only once. With respect to this clone: No antigen is known for it.

Second-dose groups at about 4 or about 12 weeks were pooled. This clonotype was sampled from an adult who received the AZD1222 COVID-19 vaccine. Sequenced material: peripheral blood, taken 28 days after the second AZD1222 dose. This sequence joins TRBV24-1 and TRBJ1-2; D is ambiguous. CDR3 protein: CATSGAVGNTNYGYTF. The CDR3 DNA reads as TGTGCCACCAGTGGGGCGGTCGGGAATACTAACTATGGCTACACCTTC.